This is a list of T cell receptor beta chains from one sample in a study of shared clonotypes between healthy human individuals. The assay was immunoSEQ multiplex PCR, and TCRdb's table has in-frame clones only and misses some. The sample shows over a million clones, about 96% of them seen only once. Sequencing input: naive CD4+ T cells sorted from blood. The receptors were sampled from a man aged 25-45 years in good health. Both conserved end residues are part of each CDR3. The order of the fields is clone size, D gene, J gene, V gene, CDR3 DNA, CDR3 protein. A D gene is named only where the DNA matches it firmly. Some rows have no size entry. The others give once, few or many, or a class for an expanded clone.

abundance: -
d_gene: TRBD1
j_gene: TRBJ1-2
v_gene: TRBV6-5
CDR3nt: TGTGCCAGCAGAACAGGGGGCGCGAAGGGCTACACCTTC
CDR3aa: CASRTGGAKGYTF

abundance: -
d_gene: -
j_gene: TRBJ2-1
v_gene: TRBV5-4
CDR3nt: TGTGCCAGCAGCTTGGCGTCAGTCAATGAGCAGTTCTTC
CDR3aa: CASSLASVNEQFF

abundance: -
d_gene: -
j_gene: TRBJ2-2
v_gene: TRBV28
CDR3nt: TGTGCCAGCAGTTTGAGACCGCTTAACACCGGGGAGCTGTTTTTT
CDR3aa: CASSLRPLNTGELFF

abundance: -
d_gene: TRBD1
j_gene: TRBJ1-1
v_gene: TRBV30
CDR3nt: TGTGCCTGGAGGAGACAGGGGGCGGGAGTGAACACTGAAGCTTTCTTT
CDR3aa: CAWRRQGAGVNTEAFF

abundance: once
d_gene: -
j_gene: TRBJ2-1
v_gene: TRBV20-1
CDR3nt: TGCAGTGCAGATCGCAGCAATGAGCAGTTCTTC
CDR3aa: CSADRSNEQFF

abundance: -
d_gene: TRBD2
j_gene: TRBJ2-1
v_gene: TRBV4-1
CDR3nt: TGCGCCAGCAGCCAAGCGGGGGGCTCCTACAATGAGCAGTTCTTC
CDR3aa: CASSQAGGSYNEQFF

abundance: -
d_gene: TRBD1
j_gene: TRBJ1-1
v_gene: TRBV6-1
CDR3nt: TGTGCCAGCAGAGCGGACAGGATCATGAACACTGAAGCTTTCTTT
CDR3aa: CASRADRIMNTEAFF

abundance: -
d_gene: TRBD2
j_gene: TRBJ2-5
v_gene: TRBV7-9
CDR3nt: TGTGCCAGCAGCTTAGGCGGGAGGGTAGGAGAGACCCAGTACTTC
CDR3aa: CASSLGGRVGETQYF

abundance: once
d_gene: -
j_gene: TRBJ2-6
v_gene: TRBV11-1
CDR3nt: TGTGCCAGCAGCTTAGCAAATTCTGGGGCCAACGTCCTGACTTTC
CDR3aa: CASSLANSGANVLTF

abundance: -
d_gene: -
j_gene: TRBJ1-5
v_gene: TRBV5-5
CDR3nt: TGTGCCAGCAGCTTGGCCGGCGGCGGAGGACGGCCCCAGCATTTT
CDR3aa: CASSLAGGGGRPQHF

abundance: once
d_gene: TRBD2
j_gene: TRBJ2-3
v_gene: TRBV13
CDR3nt: TGTGCCAGCAGCCGTCCCGGGACTAGCAGCACAGATACGCAGTATTTT
CDR3aa: CASSRPGTSSTDTQYF

abundance: -
d_gene: TRBD2
j_gene: TRBJ2-5
v_gene: TRBV30
CDR3nt: TGTGCCTGGACAATAGCGGGAGCTGGGGAGACCCAGTACTTC
CDR3aa: CAWTIAGAGETQYF

abundance: -
d_gene: -
j_gene: TRBJ2-7
v_gene: TRBV18
CDR3nt: TGTGCCAGCTCACCACGGAGGGCAGTCACTTCCTACGAGCAGTACTTC
CDR3aa: CASSPRRAVTSYEQYF

abundance: -
d_gene: -
j_gene: TRBJ2-7
v_gene: TRBV11-2
CDR3nt: TGTGCCAGCAGCTTAATCGACAGGAGCGAATCCTACGAGCAGTACTTC
CDR3aa: CASSLIDRSESYEQYF

abundance: -
d_gene: -
j_gene: TRBJ2-1
v_gene: TRBV12-5
CDR3nt: TGTGCTAGTGGCACCCGCGCAGGTAATGATGAGCAGTTCTTC
CDR3aa: CASGTRAGNDEQFF

abundance: -
d_gene: -
j_gene: TRBJ1-1
v_gene: TRBV29-1
CDR3nt: TGCAGCTCATTGGAGCACCAATTGAACACTGAAGCTTTCTTT
CDR3aa: CSSLEHQLNTEAFF

abundance: -
d_gene: -
j_gene: TRBJ2-1
v_gene: TRBV2
CDR3nt: TGTGCCAGCAGAAACTTACAAACTAGGGCCAATGAGCAGTTCTTC
CDR3aa: CASRNLQTRANEQFF